The rows below give T cell receptor beta chains drawn from one sample of a study of T cell responses to AZD1222 COVID-19 vaccine. Generated by immunoSEQ multiplex PCR, the TCRdb table keeps only in-frame clones and is missing some. The sample lists 150,000 to 200,000 clones, 87% occurring once. The sequenced sample was peripheral blood, obtained 28 days after the second AZD1222 dose. Source of these receptors: an adult who received the AZD1222 COVID-19 vaccine. The CDR3 runs from the conserved cysteine through the conserved F or W. The D gene is left open where the match is weak. Where a row states a size, it is once, few, many or the class of an expanded clone; other rows omit it.

clone size,V gene,J gene,D gene,CDR3 DNA,CDR3 protein
NA,TRBV5-6,TRBJ1-4,NA,TGTGCCAGCAGCTCTACGCGGGCCGGAGAAAAACTGTTTTTT,CASSSTRAGEKLFF
once,TRBV23-1,TRBJ2-1,NA,TGCGCCAGCAGTCAATCGTCGCCGAACGCAGGGGCCTACAATGAGCAGTTCTTC,CASSQSSPNAGAYNEQFF
NA,TRBV27,TRBJ2-7,NA,TGTGCCAGCTGGGACATGACCTCCTACGAGCAGTACTTC,CASWDMTSYEQYF
NA,TRBV12-3/TRBV12-4,TRBJ1-6,NA,TGTGCCAGCAGTACGGACTTTAATTCACCCCTCCACTTT,CASSTDFNSPLHF
NA,TRBV7-2,TRBJ1-2,NA,TGTGCCAGCAGCTTAGGGGACTATGGCTACACCTTC,CASSLGDYGYTF
NA,TRBV9,TRBJ2-3,TRBD2,TGTGCCAGCAGCGTGGAGCGGGGTTCATCAGATACGCAGTATTTT,CASSVERGSSDTQYF
NA,TRBV3-1/TRBV3-2,TRBJ2-7,NA,TGTGCCAGCAGCCCAGGGACGGACTACGAGCAGTACTTC,CASSPGTDYEQYF
NA,TRBV6-6,TRBJ2-1,TRBD2,TGTGCCAGCAGTTACCGTCCAAGCGGGGGAGACGGTTGGCAGTTCTTC,CASSYRPSGGDGWQFF
once,TRBV9,TRBJ2-2,TRBD1,TGTGCCAGCAGCGGAAGCACAGGGGCCATCGGGGAGCTGTTTTTT,CASSGSTGAIGELFF
NA,TRBV7-8,TRBJ1-6,NA,TGTGCCAGCAGCTTCGACAGACCCTATAATTCACCCCTCCACTTT,CASSFDRPYNSPLHF
NA,TRBV4-3,TRBJ2-3,NA,TGCGCCAGCAGCCTCCAGCCAAGCGGCACAGATACGCAGTATTTT,CASSLQPSGTDTQYF
NA,TRBV5-4,TRBJ1-6,TRBD1,TGTGCCAGCAGTCTTGGGGGGACAGGGGGTTCACCCCTCCACTTT,CASSLGGTGGSPLHF
NA,TRBV19,TRBJ2-2,NA,TGTGCCAGTAGTCCCAGGACGTCGGCCGGGGAGCTGTTTTTT,CASSPRTSAGELFF
NA,TRBV3-1/TRBV3-2,TRBJ2-3,TRBD2,TGTGCCAGCAGCCAAGCCTCTAGCGGGGGTTCCGGGGGGACGCAGTATTTT,CASSQASSGGSGGTQYF
NA,TRBV27,TRBJ2-3,NA,TGTGCCAGCAGTTTGGGGCCGTCGGGGGCCGAAGATACGCAGTATTTT,CASSLGPSGAEDTQYF
NA,TRBV4-1,TRBJ1-2,NA,TGCGCCAGCAGCCAGATGCCCGGATCGTATGGCTACACCTTC,CASSQMPGSYGYTF
NA,TRBV18,TRBJ2-1,TRBD2,TGTGCCAGCTCACCCGGACTAGCGGGGCTCCGTTACCACAATGAGCAGTTCTTC,CASSPGLAGLRYHNEQFF
NA,TRBV3-1/TRBV3-2,TRBJ2-7,TRBD2,TGTGCCAGCAGCCAAGGTCTAGCGGGGGGGCCAGGGGAGCAGTACTTC,CASSQGLAGGPGEQYF
NA,TRBV5-1,TRBJ1-6,NA,TGCGCCAGCAGCTTGGCCGATTCGGGGGCGTATAATTCACCCCTCCACTTT,CASSLADSGAYNSPLHF
NA,TRBV19,TRBJ1-5,NA,TGTGCCAGTAGTCTCCCGAGTGAACATAGCAATCAGCCCCAGCATTTT,CASSLPSEHSNQPQHF
NA,TRBV19,TRBJ1-1,NA,TGTGCCAGTAGCCCTTTGAACACTGAAGCTTTCTTT,CASSPLNTEAFF
NA,TRBV7-2,TRBJ1-4,TRBD1,TGTGCCAGCAGCCCGAAGACAGGGGGGTACGAAAAACTGTTTTTT,CASSPKTGGYEKLFF
NA,TRBV6-4,TRBJ1-5,NA,NA,CASSNLCGREVWCNQPQHF
NA,TRBV27,TRBJ1-5,NA,TGTGCCAGCAGCCCTCGGGGTTTGGGCAATCAGCCCCAGCATTTT,CASSPRGLGNQPQHF
NA,TRBV7-2,TRBJ1-4,TRBD1,TGTGCCAGCAGAGGGGGCAGGGGCCCTAATGAAAAACTGTTTTTT,CASRGGRGPNEKLFF
NA,TRBV7-9,TRBJ1-3,NA,TGTGCCAGCAGGCCACAGCCCAGTCCGCAAGGGAACACCATATATTTT,CASRPQPSPQGNTIYF
NA,TRBV11-1,TRBJ2-3,TRBD2,TGTGCCAGCAGCTTAGCGTTGCGGGGGAACACAGATACGCAGTATTTT,CASSLALRGNTDTQYF
NA,TRBV25-1,TRBJ1-2,TRBD1,TGTGCCAGCAGGGACTGGACAGGGCGCTATGGCTACACCTTC,CASRDWTGRYGYTF
NA,TRBV7-2,TRBJ1-2,NA,TGTGCCAGCAGCTCTCGGACCCTTCCCTATGGCTACACCTTC,CASSSRTLPYGYTF
NA,TRBV3-1/TRBV3-2,TRBJ2-1,TRBD1,TGTGCCAGCAGCCAAGATTTGGGACAGGGCGACTACAATGAGCAGTTCTTC,CASSQDLGQGDYNEQFF
NA,TRBV2,TRBJ1-5,NA,TGTGCCAGCAGTGAAAGAGGTCGGGGACAGCCCCAGCATTTT,CASSERGRGQPQHF
NA,TRBV7-2,TRBJ1-6,NA,TGTGCCAGCAGTCCCACCCAGGACCTCTATAATTCACCCCTCCACTTT,CASSPTQDLYNSPLHF
NA,TRBV6-4,TRBJ2-2,NA,TGTGCCAGCAGTGACTCGGTCTCATACACCGGGGAGCTGTTTTTT,CASSDSVSYTGELFF
once,TRBV6-1,TRBJ1-2,NA,TGTGCCAGCAGTGATGGGTCCGAGGGGGATGGCTACACCTTC,CASSDGSEGDGYTF
once,TRBV2,TRBJ1-2,NA,TGTGCCAGCAGTACCAGGGAAAACTATGGCTACACCTTC,CASSTRENYGYTF
NA,TRBV19,TRBJ1-3,NA,TGTGCCAGTAGTATAGTGGCCGCTGGAAACACCATATATTTT,CASSIVAAGNTIYF
once,TRBV4-2,TRBJ1-1,NA,TGTGCCAGCAGCCCAATCCCTCACCGTACTGAAGCTTTCTTT,CASSPIPHRTEAFF
NA,TRBV19,TRBJ1-5,NA,TGTGCCAGTAGTATAGACAGTCAGCCCCAGCATTTT,CASSIDSQPQHF
NA,TRBV7-2,TRBJ1-5,NA,TGTGCCAGCAGCTTATGGGGGAGTAGAGATCAGCCCCAGCATTTT,CASSLWGSRDQPQHF
few,TRBV3-1/TRBV3-2,TRBJ1-1,NA,TGTGCCAGCAGCCAAGTTGTAGGGATGAACACTGAAGCTTTCTTT,CASSQVVGMNTEAFF
NA,TRBV10-1,TRBJ2-5,NA,TGCGCCAGCAGCGCGGATGGGGCCGTGGGGACCCAGTACTTC,CASSADGAVGTQYF
NA,TRBV12-5,TRBJ1-4,NA,TGTGCTAGTGGTTTGGCCCCCATGGGTCTACGGGACCACAATGAAAAACTGTTTTTT,CASGLAPMGLRDHNEKLFF
few,TRBV5-1,TRBJ1-4,NA,TGCGCCAGCAGCTTAGAGCCCGCTAATGAAAAACTGTTTTTT,CASSLEPANEKLFF
NA,TRBV7-2,TRBJ1-5,TRBD1,TGTGCCAGCAGCTTACGGGGACAGGGGCCGTATAGCAATCAGCCCCAGCATTTT,CASSLRGQGPYSNQPQHF
few,TRBV9,TRBJ1-1,NA,TGTGCCAGCAGCCCCCATGAGGGCTCCACTGAAGCTTTCTTT,CASSPHEGSTEAFF
NA,TRBV20-1,TRBJ1-1,NA,TGCAGTGCTAGATCTAACACTGAAGCTTTCTTT,CSARSNTEAFF
NA,TRBV6-1,TRBJ1-2,NA,TGTGCCAGCAGTGATCAGGGGTATGGCTACACCTTC,CASSDQGYGYTF
NA,TRBV7-2,TRBJ2-2,NA,TGTGCCAGCAGCTATGGGGGAGTGGACGGGGAGCTGTTTTTT,CASSYGGVDGELFF